The 27 T cell receptor beta chains below were found in one sample sequenced in a study of shared clonotypes between healthy human individuals. Libraries were prepared by immunoSEQ multiplex PCR; TCRdb keeps only in-frame clonotypes and omits some of them. The sample has about 1,500,000 clones, around 97% seen once. Material: naive CD4+ T cells sorted from blood. Specified subset: CD45RA+ positively selected. The receptor source for this set is a man aged 25-40 years in good health.

This clone was counted once. J is TRBJ1-2 and V is TRBV7-2; tentatively, D is TRBD1 (6 bases). V dropped 3 bases and J dropped 2 bases, with 13 bases sitting between them. Germline loops: CDR1 SGHTA, CDR2 FQGNSA. This CDR3 contains 15 residues. CDR3 amino acids: CASSLGPGDNYGYTF. CDR3 nucleotide sequence: TGTGCCAGCAGCTTGGGCCCAGGGGACAACTATGGCTACACCTTC. Full variable domain (remainder filled in from reference TRBV7-2 and TRBJ1-2): GAGVSQSPSNKVTEKGKDVELRCDPISGHTALYWYRQSLGQGLEFLIYFQGNSAPDKSGLPSDRFSAERTGGSVSTLTIQRTQQEDSAVYLCASSLGPGDNYGYTFGSGTRLTVV.

The gene calls are TRBV10-1 and TRBJ2-1, with TRBD1 identical over 9 bases. V was pared by 2 bases and J by 4 bases, with 3 bases of the junction left unmatched. This CDR3 has 15 residues. In germline, CDR1 is WNHNN, CDR2 SYGVQD (reference sequence). CDR3 coding DNA: TGCGCCAGCAGTGAGAGACAGGGGGGATACAATGAGCAGTTCTTC. Its protein product is CASSERQGGYNEQFF.

The chain uses TRBV28 and TRBJ2-5; TRBD1 matches 8 bases. Germline CDR1 reads MDHEN; CDR2 reads SYDVKM. V trimming: 8 bases; J trimming: 5 bases; junction bases outside the gene matches: 16. The CDR3 length is 16 residues. This CDR3 reads CASGIWDAGGRETQYF. For the CDR3, the DNA is TGTGCCAGCGGCATCTGGGACGCAGGGGGCCGTGAGACCCAGTACTTC.

The chain couples TRBV5-5 to TRBJ2-7; the D is unclear. This CDR3 region has 13 residues. Looked up from germline, CDR1 is SGHKS and CDR2 is YYEKEE (reference sequence). V lost 0 bases and J lost 6, with 10 bases in between. As DNA, the CDR3 is TGTGCCAGCAGCTTGGCCCTACGCAGCGAGCAGTACTTC. As protein: CASSLALRSEQYF.

In DNA, the CDR3 is TGTGCCAGCGGGACAGTGACCCAGCCCCAGCATTTT. Residues: CASGTVTQPQHF. This sequence joins TRBV28 and TRBJ1-5; 7 nucleotides agree with TRBD1. Germline V lookup: CDR1 MDHEN, CDR2 SYDVKM. The CDR3 has 12 amino acids. With 8 bases clipped from V and 7 bases from J, the junction kept 5 bases outside the gene matches.

The chain uses TRBV9 and TRBJ2-3, with 10 bases lining up with TRBD2. This CDR3 is 15 amino acids long. Germline CDR1 is SGDLS and CDR2 is YYNGEE. V gave up 2 bases and J gave up 5 bases; unmatched junction bases: 5. CDR3: CASSVSGTSVDTQYF. CDR3 coding DNA: TGTGCCAGCAGCGTCTCCGGGACTAGCGTAGATACGCAGTATTTT.

On this clone: This sample also contains other DNA sequences that code for the same CDR3. This rearrangement joins TRBV11-3 to TRBJ2-1; TRBD2 aligns across 14 bases. The CDR3 totals 15 residues. Germline V lookup: CDR1 SGHNT, CDR2 YENEEA. The V gene end was trimmed by 3 bases and the J gene end by 6 bases; junction bases not matched to a gene: 1. CDR3 amino acids: CASSLGLAGVNEQFF. In nucleotides, the CDR3 is TGTGCCAGCAGCTTGGGACTAGCGGGAGTCAATGAGCAGTTCTTC. Combining the CDR3 with reference TRBV11-3 and TRBJ2-1 gives the whole variable domain EAGVVQSPRYKIIEKKQPVAFWCNPISGHNTLYWYLQNLGQGPELLIRYENEEAVDDSQLPKDRFSAERLKGVDSTLKIQPAELGDSAVYLCASSLGLAGVNEQFFGPGTRLTVL.

The chain combines TRBV9 with TRBJ2-2; tentatively, D is TRBD1 (6 bases). The V gene lost 1 base and the J gene lost 5 bases, with 12 bases spanning the gap. The CDR3 runs to 15 residues. Germline V gene lookup returns CDR1 SGDLS and CDR2 YYNGEE. The CDR3 region is CASSVTGHQTGELFF. The CDR3 bases are TGTGCCAGCAGCGTAACGGGACACCAGACCGGGGAGCTGTTTTTT.

A single count supports this clone. V usage is TRBV7-9 and J usage is TRBJ2-1; 8 nucleotides align to TRBD1. With V trimmed by 2 bases and J by 9 bases, 9 bases remained unmatched. CDR1 and CDR2 from the germline V gene are SEHNR and FQNEAQ (reference sequence). CDR3 size: 15 residues. CDR3 region: CASSLLQGARGEQFF. The DNA for the CDR3 is TGTGCCAGCAGCTTACTCCAGGGGGCGCGGGGTGAGCAGTTCTTC.

The chain has TRBV19 and TRBJ1-2; maybe TRBD1 (5 bases). Trimming cost V 9 bases and J 1 base, with 15 bases left between them. Germline V lookup: CDR1 LNHDA, CDR2 SQIVND (reference sequence). This CDR3 comprises 14 residues. The CDR3 region is CASKTGPINYGYTF. The CDR3 nucleotides are TGTGCCAGCAAAACAGGTCCTATTAACTATGGCTACACCTTC.

V is TRBV4-3 and J is TRBJ2-7; the D is unclear. The V and J ends lost 1 base and 10 bases respectively, with 14 bases between them. The CDR3 sequence is 13 residues long. The germline V gene has CDR1 LGHNA and CDR2 YSLEER. The CDR3 protein is CASSQAARSPQYF. In nucleotides, the CDR3 is TGCGCCAGCAGCCAAGCGGCAAGGTCTCCTCAGTACTTC.

This rearrangement joins TRBV19 to TRBJ2-2, with 7 bases identical to TRBD1. Germline V gene data show CDR1 as LNHDA and CDR2 as SQIVND (reference sequence). The CDR3 extends over 16 amino acids. With 6 bases clipped from V and 3 bases from J, the junction kept 10 bases outside the gene matches. The CDR3, as DNA: TGTGCCAGTAGGGGGAAACAGGGGCGGGACACCGGGGAGCTGTTTTTT. It codes for CASRGKQGRDTGELFF.

This sequence joins TRBV7-2 and TRBJ2-2; D perhaps matches TRBD2 (5 bases). Deletions cut 0 bases from V and 4 bases from J, with 6 bases between. Germline CDR1 reads SGHTA; CDR2 reads FQGNSA. The length of the CDR3 is 14 residues. In DNA, the CDR3 is TGTGCCAGCAGCTTAGCGGGAGTCACCGGGGAGCTGTTTTTT. Encoded protein: CASSLAGVTGELFF. The variable domain in full, with the rest retrieved from reference TRBV7-2 and TRBJ2-2, is GAGVSQSPSNKVTEKGKDVELRCDPISGHTALYWYRQSLGQGLEFLIYFQGNSAPDKSGLPSDRFSAERTGGSVSTLTIQRTQQEDSAVYLCASSLAGVTGELFFGEGSRLTVL.

The rearrangement links TRBV14 to TRBJ2-7, with 8 bases matching TRBD2. This CDR3 comprises 14 residues. Germline V lookup: CDR1 SGHDN, CDR2 FVKESK. Trimming removed 4 bases from V and 3 bases from J; junction bases left unmatched: 5. The CDR3 DNA reads as TGTGCCAGCAGCCCATATAGCGGGAACTACGAGCAGTACTTC. Its protein is CASSPYSGNYEQYF.

The rearrangement uses TRBV7-8 and TRBJ1-5; no firm D call. Germline values: CDR1 SGHVS, CDR2 FQNEAQ. V was cut by 4 bases and J by 5 bases, with 9 bases left in between. This CDR3 is 13 amino acids long. The CDR3 spells CASSSHPDQPQHF. CDR3 DNA: TGTGCCAGCAGCTCCCACCCTGATCAGCCCCAGCATTTT.

The chain joins TRBV6-1 to TRBJ2-7; 7 bases match TRBD2. The CDR3 runs to 14 residues. J was trimmed by 6 bases and V by 2 bases; bases with no gene match: 7. The germline gives CDR1 MNHNS, CDR2 SASEGT. In DNA, the CDR3 is TGTGCCAGCAGTGAAAGGCTAGCGGTAGTCGAGCAGTACTTC. It yields the protein CASSERLAVVEQYF.

The J gene is TRBJ1-2, the V gene TRBV28, with no clear D. The germline gives CDR1 MDHEN, CDR2 SYDVKM. Trimming left V 3 bases short and J 0 bases short, with 14 bases between. The CDR3 extends over 16 amino acids. For the CDR3, the DNA is TGTGCCAGCAGTTTGTTTGTACACACAGCTAACTATGGCTACACCTTC. The encoded protein is CASSLFVHTANYGYTF.

The chain joins TRBV9 to TRBJ1-5, with a tentative D call TRBD1 (6 bases). Germline lookup yields CDR1 SGDLS and CDR2 YYNGEE. Trimming shortened V by 4 bases and J by 4 bases, and 15 bases separated the two germline ends. The CDR3 is 15 residues long. The CDR3 region is CASSPEGTPNQPQHF. The CDR3 region has the DNA TGTGCCAGCAGCCCAGAGGGGACACCGAATCAGCCCCAGCATTTT.

The chain combines TRBV5-5 with TRBJ1-4, with unresolved D. V was trimmed by 4 bases and J by 0 bases, leaving 10 bases between them. Germline assignment: CDR1 SGHKS and CDR2 YYEKEE (reference sequence). The CDR3 totals 15 residues. CDR3 coding DNA: TGTGCCAGCAGCCCCCGGGTGGCAACTAATGAAAAACTGTTTTTT. It translates to CASSPRVATNEKLFF. Using reference TRBV5-5 and TRBJ1-4 for the parts outside the CDR3, the full variable domain is DAGVTQSPTHLIKTRGQQVTLRCSPISGHKSVSWYQQVLGQGPQFIFQYYEKEERGRGNFPDRFSARQFPNYSSELNVNALLLGDSALYLCASSPRVATNEKLFFGSGTQLSVL.

The gene calls are TRBV6-5 and TRBJ2-5, with a weak D call TRBD2 (6 bases). The CDR3 runs 15 residues. Germline V gene sequence: CDR1 MNHEY, CDR2 SVGAGI. V lost 2 bases, J lost 1 base, and 11 bases lay in between. This CDR3 is CASSYGGLLQETQYF. CDR3 bases: TGTGCCAGCAGTTACGGGGGACTGCTCCAAGAGACCCAGTACTTC.

The chain carries TRBV7-2 and TRBJ2-5, with D tentatively TRBD1 (6 bases). The germline gives CDR1 SGHTA, CDR2 FQGNSA. V shed 1 base and J shed 7 bases, with 19 bases lying between them. The CDR3 loop spans 16 amino acids. The CDR3 nucleotides are TGTGCCAGCAGCTTAGAAACAGGGCGGGCCAAAGGGACCCAGTACTTC. Translating it yields CASSLETGRAKGTQYF.

This rearrangement joins TRBV28 to TRBJ2-7, with TRBD2 as a possible D gene (6 bases). Germline V gives CDR1 MDHEN, CDR2 SYDVKM. The V and J ends lost 3 bases and 3 bases respectively, with 12 bases between them. The CDR3 is 14 residues long. CDR3 protein: CASSFPGVLYEQYF. The CDR3 DNA is TGTGCCAGCAGTTTCCCGGGGGTACTCTACGAGCAGTACTTC.

This clone was seen only once. This chain connects TRBV2 to TRBJ1-1, with D unresolved. Looked up from germline, CDR1 is SNHLY and CDR2 is FYNNEI. There are 13 residues in the CDR3. Between the trimmed V and J ends, which lost 1 base and 2 bases, there was a span of 5 bases. CDR3 residues: CASSEERNTEAFF. The CDR3 DNA is TGTGCCAGCAGTGAAGAGCGAAACACTGAAGCTTTCTTT. The entire variable domain, with the rest obtained from reference TRBV2 and TRBJ1-1, is as follows: EPEVTQTPSHQVTQMGQEVILRCVPISNHLYFYWYRQILGQKVEFLVSFYNNEISEKSEIFDDQFSVERPDGSNFTLKIRSTKLEDSAMYFCASSEERNTEAFFGQGTRLTVV.

The rearrangement links TRBV9 to TRBJ1-4; D is undetermined. Trimming removed 0 bases from V and 8 bases from J, with 11 bases in between. CDR1 SGDLS and CDR2 YYNGEE come from the germline V gene. The CDR3 runs 14 residues. Written as DNA, the CDR3 is TGTGCCAGCAGCGTAGAAAATCGAGGCGAAAAACTGTTTTTT. Protein product: CASSVENRGEKLFF. Full variable domain (rest looked up from reference TRBV9 and TRBJ1-4): DSGVTQTPKHLITATGQRVTLRCSPRSGDLSVYWYQQSLDQGLQFLIQYYNGEERAKGNILERFSAQQFPDLHSELNLSSLELGDSALYFCASSVENRGEKLFFGSGTQLSVL.

The rearrangement links TRBV5-1 to TRBJ2-3; 13 bases match TRBD2. V shed 5 bases and J 8 bases; nucleotides not matched to a gene: 8. The CDR3 extends over 15 amino acids. CDR1 is SGHRS and CDR2 is YFSETQ in the germline V gene. The DNA for the CDR3 is TGCGCCAGCAGGTACGGGACTAGCGGGAATGGTACGCAGTATTTT. The encoded protein is CASRYGTSGNGTQYF. The full variable domain, its missing parts supplied by reference TRBV5-1 and TRBJ2-3, is KAGVTQTPRYLIKTRGQQVTLSCSPISGHRSVSWYQQTPGQGLQFLFEYFSETQRNKGNFPGRFSGRQFSNSRSEMNVSTLELGDSALYLCASRYGTSGNGTQYFGPGTRLTVL.

The chain uses TRBV5-1 and TRBJ2-1; D is unresolved. CDR1 is SGHRS and CDR2 is YFSETQ in the germline V gene. The V end lost 4 bases, the J end lost 7 bases, and 15 bases lay between the germline ends. This CDR3 is built from 14 residues. This CDR3 is CASSKDPRVNEQFF. CDR3 DNA: TGCGCCAGCAGCAAAGACCCCCGGGTAAATGAGCAGTTCTTC.

The CDR3 loop is CASSFGMVSGSKVGELFF. The CDR3 nucleotides are TGTGCCAGCAGCTTCGGGATGGTTAGCGGGAGTAAGGTCGGGGAGCTGTTTTTT. The V and J genes are TRBV5-6 and TRBJ2-2; 9 nucleotides agree with TRBD2. This CDR3 contains 18 residues. J gave up 7 bases and V 2 bases, and 15 bases lay outside the gene matches. Germline V CDR1 and CDR2: SGHDT, YYEEEE.